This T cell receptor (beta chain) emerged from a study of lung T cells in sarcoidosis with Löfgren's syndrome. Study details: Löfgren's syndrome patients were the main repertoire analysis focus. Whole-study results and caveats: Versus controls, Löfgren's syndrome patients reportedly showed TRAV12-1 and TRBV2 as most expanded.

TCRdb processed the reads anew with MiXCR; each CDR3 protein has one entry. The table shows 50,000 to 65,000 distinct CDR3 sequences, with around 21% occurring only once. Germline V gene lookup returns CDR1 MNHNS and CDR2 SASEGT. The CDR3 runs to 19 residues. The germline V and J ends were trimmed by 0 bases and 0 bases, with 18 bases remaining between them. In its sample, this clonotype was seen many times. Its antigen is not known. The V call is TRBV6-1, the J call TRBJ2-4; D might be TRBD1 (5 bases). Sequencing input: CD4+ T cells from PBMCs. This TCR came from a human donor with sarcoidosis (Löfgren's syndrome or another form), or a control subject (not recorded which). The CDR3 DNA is TGTGCCAGCAGTGAAGCAGGAAGGGGTCAGCCCCTAGCCAAAAACATTCAGTACTTC. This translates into CASSEAGRGQPLAKNIQYF.